One sample yielded the 10 T cell receptor beta chains listed below, sequenced in a study of spatial heterogeneity in lung cancer. Time point described: blood at routine non-recurrence follow-up after resection. TCRdb passed the 5' RACE reads through MiXCR, listing each CDR3 protein once. In the table there are roughly 110,000 distinct CDR3 sequences, about a tenth of which are singletons. This sample comprised PBMCs, obtained at follow-up. The receptors were sampled from a female donor with early-stage non-small cell lung cancer.

The sample holds a few counts of this clonotype. J is TRBJ1-5 and V is TRBV30; weak D call: TRBD1 (5 bases). This CDR3 region has 14 residues. Germline V gene lookup returns CDR1 GTSNPN and CDR2 SVGIG (reference sequence). Trimming removed 2 bases at V and 5 bases at J, with 13 bases between. The CDR3 sequence: CAWSLSFRDQPQHF. For the CDR3, the DNA is TGTGCCTGGAGTTTGAGTTTCAGGGATCAGCCCCAGCATTTT. Full variable domain (rest looked up from reference TRBV30 and TRBJ1-5): SQTIHQWPATLVQPVGSPLSLECTVEGTSNPNLYWYRQAAGRGLQLLFYSVGIGQISSEVPQNLSASRPQDRQFILSSKKLLLSDSGFYLCAWSLSFRDQPQHFGDGTRLSIL.

This clonotype was observed at least ten times. The chain recombines TRBV2 with TRBJ2-1; TRBD2 might be the D (5 bases). The CDR3 runs 12 residues. V was clipped by 8 bases and J by 8 bases, with 13 bases between them. Germline assignment: CDR1 SNHLY and CDR2 FYNNEI. The CDR3 is CASGKREYEQFF. The CDR3 DNA reads TGTGCCAGCGGAAAAAGGGAGTATGAGCAGTTCTTC.

The CDR3 DNA sequence: TGTGCCAGCAGCCGACTAGCGGGCAACGAGCAGTACTTC. This sequence encodes CASSRLAGNEQYF. The rearrangement uses TRBV7-3 and TRBJ2-7; the match to TRBD2 covers 10 bases. J gave up 5 bases and V 5 bases, and 3 bases lay outside the gene matches. This CDR3 contains 13 residues. CDR1 and CDR2 from the germline V gene are SGHTA and FQGTGA.

The V call is TRBV23-1, the J call TRBJ2-7; D unresolved. Being an ORF, TRBV23-1 has a function that is uncertain. Trimming removed 4 bases from V and 6 bases from J, with 13 bases in between. This CDR3 has 13 residues. The CDR3 region is CASSPGPLVEQYV. The CDR3 DNA follows: TGCGCCAGCAGTCCTGGGCCCCTAGTCGAGCAGTACGTC.

This clonotype was observed many times. The CDR3 sequence: CASSRQTGELFF. CDR3 nucleotide sequence: TGTGCCAGCAGTCGACAAACCGGGGAGCTGTTTTTT. The chain joins TRBV12-3 or TRBV12-4 to TRBJ2-2; D is ambiguous. V lost 5 bases, J lost 5 bases, and 6 bases lay in between. The CDR3 runs to 12 residues.

There are many counts of this clonotype. The chain has TRBV12-3 or TRBV12-4 and TRBJ1-1, with D possibly matching TRBD1 (5 bases). The V gene lost 5 bases and the J gene lost 2 bases, with 9 bases spanning the gap. The CDR3 extends over 13 amino acids. CDR3 DNA: TGTGCCAGCAGTGGACACGCAAACACTGAAGCTTTCTTT. Amino acid sequence: CASSGHANTEAFF.

The sample holds one count of this clonotype. This sequence joins TRBV7-9 and TRBJ2-7, with D unclear. The V and J ends lost 5 bases and 0 bases respectively, with 8 bases between them. The CDR3 has 13 residues. Germline V gene data show CDR1 as SEHNR and CDR2 as FQNEAQ (reference sequence). For the CDR3, the DNA is TGTGCCAGCAGCCGAAGGAGCTCCTACGAGCAGTACGTC. Translating gives CASSRRSSYEQYV.

This rearrangement joins TRBV20-1 to TRBJ2-1; 14 bases match TRBD2. The junction had 9 bases not matched to a gene; V was cut back by 5 bases and J by 9 bases. Germline V gives CDR1 DFQATT, CDR2 SNEGSKA (reference sequence). This CDR3 has 15 residues. The CDR3 protein is CSALPGTSGRSEQFF. The CDR3 DNA reads TGCAGTGCTTTACCCGGGACTAGCGGGAGAAGTGAGCAGTTCTTC.

A few counts support this clonotype. The V gene is TRBV27, the J gene TRBJ2-4, with TRBD1 as a possible D gene (5 bases). The V and J ends lost 5 bases and 8 bases respectively, with 16 bases between them. CDR3 length: 14 residues. Germline V gene lookup returns CDR1 MNHEY and CDR2 SMNVEV (reference sequence). The CDR3 loop reads CASSPQGSWDIQYF. The CDR3, as DNA: TGTGCCAGCAGTCCCCAGGGTTCTTGGGACATTCAGTACTTC.

This clonotype was observed a few times. This chain joins TRBV5-1 and TRBJ1-1; tentatively, D is TRBD1 (5 bases). Trimming shortened V by 4 bases and J by 4 bases, and 11 bases separated the two germline ends. Germline V gives CDR1 SGHRS, CDR2 YFSETQ. This CDR3 has 13 amino acids. CDR3 region: CASSQLGGTEAFF. The CDR3 bases are TGCGCCAGCAGCCAACTGGGGGGCACTGAAGCTTTCTTT.